This TCR beta chain appears in the sequencing data of a study of T cells in Graves' hyperthyroidism and ophthalmopathy. Study results and caveats: The authors' 13 V-J model separated ophthalmopathy from stable hyperthyroidism.

Participants, patients aged 18 to 65, had newly diagnosed hyperthyroidism with a duration under 2 months. A patient was excluded if there was uncontrolled infection, other autoimmune disease, pregnancy or lactation. Germline V gene lookup returns CDR1 MNHEY and CDR2 SMNVEV (reference sequence). Trimming removed 6 bases from V and 4 bases from J, with 10 bases in between. The CDR3 is 14 amino acids. Many counts were recorded for this clonotype. Its antigen is unidentified. TCR beta CDR3 sequences were amplified from RNA transcripts. First-round RT-PCR targeting the TCR CDR3 was performed with the HTBI primer set. One entry per CDR3 protein, called by TCRdb with MiXCR from the multiplex PCR reads. Among hundreds of thousands of distinct CDR3 sequences, approximately 15% were seen once, and the ten largest hold 5.8%.

V is TRBV27 and J is TRBJ1-6, with D hard to call. Sequencing was done on a sample of blood. This TCR came from a woman between 25 and 40 years old with Graves' hyperthyroidism that later progressed to Graves' ophthalmopathy. The CDR3 spells CASSLGYYNSPLHF. The CDR3 DNA follows: TGTGCCAGCAGCTTGGGTTATTATAATTCACCCCTCCACTTT.